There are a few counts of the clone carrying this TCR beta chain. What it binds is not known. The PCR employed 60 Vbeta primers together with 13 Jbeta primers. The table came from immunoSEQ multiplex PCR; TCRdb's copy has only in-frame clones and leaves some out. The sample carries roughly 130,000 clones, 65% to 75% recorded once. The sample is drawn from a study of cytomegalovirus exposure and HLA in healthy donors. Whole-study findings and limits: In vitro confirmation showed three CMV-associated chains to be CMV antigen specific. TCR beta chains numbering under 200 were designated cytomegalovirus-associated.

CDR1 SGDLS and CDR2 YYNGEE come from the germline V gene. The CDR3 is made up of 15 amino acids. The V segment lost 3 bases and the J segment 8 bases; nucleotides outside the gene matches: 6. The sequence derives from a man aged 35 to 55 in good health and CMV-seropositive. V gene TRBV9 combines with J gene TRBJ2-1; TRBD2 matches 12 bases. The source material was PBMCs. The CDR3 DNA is TGTGCCAGCAGCGCCACTAGCGGGAGGTTCTATGAGCAGTTCTTC. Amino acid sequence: CASSATSGRFYEQFF.